These 20 T cell receptor beta chains originate from one sample sequenced in a study of OX40 agonist ivuxolimab in advanced cancers. TCRdb keeps only in-frame clones here, not all; method: immunoSEQ multiplex PCR. The data show around 46,000 clones, with about 89% seen just once and about 13% held by the top ten. The starting material was CD4+ or CD8+ T cells sorted from blood, obtained in a trial of the OX40 agonist ivuxolimab. The receptors originated from an adult with an advanced solid tumor such as melanoma, head and neck, liver or kidney cancer.

The rearrangement links TRBV6-6 to TRBJ2-7; D gene unclear. Per germline, CDR1 MNHNY and CDR2 SVGAGI (reference sequence). Trimming took off 0 bases at V and 1 base at J, with 7 bases between the two ends. This CDR3 comprises 14 residues. CDR3: CASSYSAESYEQYF. In DNA, the CDR3 is TGTGCCAGCAGTTACTCGGCAGAGTCCTACGAGCAGTACTTC.

This sequence joins TRBV7-2 and TRBJ2-3; the D gene is possibly TRBD2 (5 bases). From germline, CDR1 is SGHTA and CDR2 FQGNSA. Trimming took 2 bases from V and 0 from J, leaving 9 bases between them. The CDR3 runs 15 residues. The CDR3 protein is CASSLFSVSTDTQYF. CDR3 nucleotide sequence: TGTGCCAGCAGCTTATTTAGCGTTAGCACAGATACGCAGTATTTT.

This chain links TRBV5-6 with TRBJ1-4; TRBD1 matches 9 bases. The CDR3 sequence is 14 residues long. Germline V gene sequence: CDR1 SGHDT, CDR2 YYEEEE. After removal of 2 bases from V and 6 bases from J, the junction contained 2 bases not matched to a gene. CDR3 bases: TGTGCCAGCAGCTTCGGGACAGGGCATGAAAAACTGTTTTTT. Translating gives CASSFGTGHEKLFF.

This clone was picked up a small number of times. The chain joins TRBV7-9 to TRBJ2-5; TRBD2 matches 8 bases. V lost 1 base to trimming and J lost 4 bases; unmatched junction nucleotides: 5. The CDR3 consists of 15 residues. The germline V gene encodes CDR1 SEHNR and CDR2 FQNEAQ (reference sequence). CDR3 sequence (DNA): TGTGCCAGCAGCTTAGTGCTGGCGGGGGGAGAGACCCAGTACTTC. This encodes CASSLVLAGGETQYF.

The rearrangement uses TRBV5-6 and TRBJ1-2, with D hard to call. CDR3 length: 15 amino acids. V lost 2 bases and J 4 bases, leaving 15 bases between the germline ends. CDR1 is SGHDT, CDR2 YYEEEE, per germline. The CDR3: CASSLLDGVGYGYTF. CDR3 coding DNA: TGTGCCAGCAGCTTACTCGACGGGGTTGGCTATGGCTACACCTTC.

The CDR3 nucleotides are TGTGCCAGCAGTACCGACCTCGGAGGCTACACCTTC. Translating gives CASSTDLGGYTF. The chain recombines TRBV6-1 with TRBJ1-2; D remains ambiguous. V gave up 5 bases and J gave up 8 bases, with 12 bases separating them. The CDR3 sequence is 12 residues long. Per germline, CDR1 MNHNS and CDR2 SASEGT.

The chain carries TRBV4-1 and TRBJ1-2; 7 positions agree with TRBD1. J gave up 10 bases and V 2 bases, and 7 bases lay outside the gene matches. The CDR3 is made up of 13 amino acids. The V gene's germline CDR1 is MGHRA and CDR2 YSYEKL. The CDR3 nucleotides are TGCGCCAGCAGCCAACCCCAAGGACAGGACTACACCTTC. Residues: CASSQPQGQDYTF.

The CDR3 spells CAQVSASPYEQYF. As DNA, the CDR3 is TGTGCCCAGGTCTCTGCTTCCCCCTACGAGCAGTACTTC. The chain couples TRBV19 to TRBJ2-7; D remains unclear. The germline V and J ends were trimmed by 11 bases and 2 bases, with 16 bases remaining between them. The CDR3 sequence is 13 residues long. Germline V gene sequence: CDR1 LNHDA, CDR2 SQIVND (reference sequence).

The chain is built from TRBV10-3 and TRBJ1-2, with D perhaps matching TRBD1 (6 bases). This CDR3 spans 14 amino acids. The germline V gene encodes CDR1 ENHRY and CDR2 SYGVKD. V was trimmed by 4 bases and J by 4 bases, leaving 13 bases between them. The CDR3 nucleotides are TGTGCCATCAGTGCCTCAGGGGAAGCCTATGGCTACACCTTC. As protein: CAISASGEAYGYTF.

The chain combines TRBV6-5 with TRBJ2-7; 8 bases map to TRBD1. Per germline, CDR1 MNHEY and CDR2 SVGAGI. CDR3 size: 12 residues. With 7 bases clipped from V and 5 bases from J, the junction kept 4 bases outside the gene matches. CDR3 sequence (DNA): TGTGCCAGCACCACGACAGGGGACGAGCAGTACTTC. This translates into CASTTTGDEQYF.

The gene calls are TRBV27 and TRBJ1-5, with D unclear. Trimming removed 5 bases from V and 6 bases from J, with 8 bases in between. The CDR3 spans 12 residues. Germline values: CDR1 MNHEY, CDR2 SMNVEV (reference sequence). The DNA for the CDR3 is TGTGCCAGCAGTGCCAACCGTCAGCCCCAGCATTTT. It codes for CASSANRQPQHF.

This clone was observed a single time. Additional DNA sequences in this sample encode the identical CDR3. This sequence joins TRBV6-6 and TRBJ2-7; D tentatively reads TRBD1 or TRBD2 (6 bases each). CDR3 size: 14 residues. V was pared by 2 bases and J by 4 bases, with 12 bases between. Looked up from germline, CDR1 is MNHNY and CDR2 is SVGAGI (reference sequence). The CDR3 coding sequence is TGTGCCAGCAGTTACGGGGGGCAGGGTTACGAGCAGTACTTC. Translated: CASSYGGQGYEQYF.

This clone has only a few counts. V usage is TRBV7-8 and J usage is TRBJ1-2; unclear D gene. CDR1 is SGHVS and CDR2 is FQNEAQ in the germline V gene. The V end was cut by 5 bases, the J end by 8 bases, with 12 bases between. This CDR3 region has 12 residues. CDR3 sequence: CASSASLRGYTF. The CDR3 DNA sequence: TGTGCCAGCAGCGCGTCCCTGAGGGGCTACACCTTC.

V usage is TRBV5-4 and J usage is TRBJ2-7; perhaps D is TRBD1 or TRBD2 (5 bases each). V shed 2 bases and J shed 0 bases, with 9 bases lying between them. The germline V gene encodes CDR1 SGHNT and CDR2 YYREEE (reference sequence). The CDR3 contains 14 residues. The CDR3 sequence is CASSFDGGSYEQYF. The CDR3 DNA follows: TGTGCCAGCAGCTTCGATGGGGGCTCCTACGAGCAGTACTTC.

This clone was recorded a few times. The J gene is TRBJ2-2, the V gene TRBV18, with D possibly matching TRBD1 (6 bases). CDR3 length: 14 residues. CDR1 KGHSH and CDR2 LQKENI come from the germline V gene. V lost 3 bases, J lost 3 bases, and 8 bases lay in between. The CDR3 coding sequence is TGTGCCAGCTCACCGGACAGCTACACCGGGGAGCTGTTTTTT. It codes for CASSPDSYTGELFF.

The rearrangement links TRBV9 to TRBJ1-1; a weak D match, TRBD1 (5 bases). The V gene lost 4 bases and the J gene lost 3 bases, with 16 bases spanning the gap. This CDR3 is built from 15 residues. Germline V gene data show CDR1 as SGDLS and CDR2 as YYNGEE. The CDR3 protein is CASSPPVPGDTEAFF. The CDR3 DNA sequence: TGTGCCAGCAGCCCCCCAGTCCCGGGGGACACTGAAGCTTTCTTT.

V usage is TRBV11-2 and J usage is TRBJ1-5; the D gene is possibly TRBD1 (5 bases). This CDR3 is built from 13 residues. V lost 3 bases, J lost 7 bases, and 10 bases lay in between. The germline CDR1 and CDR2 sequences are SGHAT and FQNNGV. The CDR3 protein is CASSFGGGQPQHF. The CDR3 coding sequence is TGTGCCAGCAGCTTCGGGGGGGGGCAGCCCCAGCATTTT. The full variable domain, its missing parts supplied by reference TRBV11-2 and TRBJ1-5, is EAGVAQSPRYKIIEKRQSVAFWCNPISGHATLYWYQQILGQGPKLLIQFQNNGVVDDSQLPKDRFSAERLKGVDSTLKIQPAKLEDSAVYLCASSFGGGQPQHFGDGTRLSIL.

The chain combines TRBV13 with TRBJ2-2; 8 bases map to TRBD1. The CDR3 is made up of 16 amino acids. Germline trimming cut 5 bases from V and 7 bases from J; bases unmatched to any gene: 12. Germline V gives CDR1 PRHDT, CDR2 FYEKMQ (reference sequence). CDR3 nucleotide sequence: TGTGCCAGCAGCCGCACCCCCCAGGGGGCGTTCGGGGAGCTGTTTTTT. Protein sequence: CASSRTPQGAFGELFF.

This chain joins TRBV6-5 and TRBJ2-2, with a weak D call TRBD2 (6 bases). The germline V and J ends were trimmed by 10 bases and 7 bases, with 16 bases remaining between them. Germline loops: CDR1 MNHEY, CDR2 SVGAGI. The CDR3 covers 13 residues. The CDR3 sequence: CATSLGGDGELFF. CDR3 nucleotide sequence: TGTGCCACCTCCCTCGGAGGGGACGGGGAGCTGTTTTTT.

The chain links TRBV9 to TRBJ1-2; D perhaps matches TRBD1 (5 bases). CDR3 length: 15 amino acids. Per the germline V gene, CDR1 is SGDLS and CDR2 is YYNGEE. V was pared by 0 bases and J by 4 bases, with 13 bases between. CDR3 protein: CASSVADSSRYGYTF. Here the CDR3 DNA reads TGTGCCAGCAGCGTAGCCGACAGTTCCCGCTATGGCTACACCTTC.